This TCR beta chain was found in a study of blood T cell repertoires in COVID-19. In the study overall: COVID-19 samples, acute and convalescent, were from the United States, Italy and Spain. T cells, B-cell-depleted T cells, or PBMCs provided the cDNA or gDNA that served as material.

Original analysis: The assay estimated nucleated cells by amplifying reference gene primers. The data were produced by immunoSEQ multiplex PCR, yet TCRdb's version contains in-frame clones alone and is incomplete. That table furnishes V, J and clone size, whereas the DNA furnished D and trimming. Of approximately 150,000 clones listed, more than 75% were seen once; the top ten hold over 35%. CDR1 is ENHRY and CDR2 is SYGVKD in the germline V gene. The ends were cut back, 2 bases at V and 5 bases at J, with 12 bases in the middle. The CDR3 sequence is 14 residues long. This sequence originates from a man in his forties or fifties who had recovered from COVID-19. Material for sequencing was peripheral blood. The J gene is TRBJ1-1, the V gene TRBV10-3; D gene uncertain. CDR3 nucleotides: TGTGCCATCAGTGAGCGGCAACAGATTACTGAAGCTTTCTTT. Translation: CAISERQQITEAFF.